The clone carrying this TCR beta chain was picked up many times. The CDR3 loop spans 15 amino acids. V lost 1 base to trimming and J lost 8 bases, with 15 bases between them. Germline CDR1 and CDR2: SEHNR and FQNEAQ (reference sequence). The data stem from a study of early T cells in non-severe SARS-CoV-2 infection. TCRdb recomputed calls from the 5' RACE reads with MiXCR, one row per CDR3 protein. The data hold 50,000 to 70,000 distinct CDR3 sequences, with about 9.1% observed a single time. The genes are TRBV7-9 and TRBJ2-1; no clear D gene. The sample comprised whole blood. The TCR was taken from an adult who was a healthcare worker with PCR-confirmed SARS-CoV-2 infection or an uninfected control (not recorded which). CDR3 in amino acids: CASSLVGRFGYEQFF. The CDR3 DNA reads TGTGCCAGCAGCTTAGTTGGCAGGTTTGGGTATGAGCAGTTCTTC. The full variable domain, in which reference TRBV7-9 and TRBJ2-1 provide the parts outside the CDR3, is DTGVSQNPRHKITKRGQNVTFRCDPISEHNRLYWYRQTLGQGPEFLTYFQNEAQLEKSRLLSDRFSAERPKGSFSTLEIQRTEQGDSAMYLCASSLVGRFGYEQFFGPGTRLTVL.